The present entry profiles one TCR beta chain with its context. One end of the junction fails to match germline, which may point to a read error. This sample is part of a study of blood T cell repertoires in COVID-19. Study information: The United States, Italy and Spain were the sources of the acute and convalescent COVID-19 samples. T cells, B-cell-depleted T cells, or PBMCs supplied cDNA or gDNA.

This CDR3 is 8 amino acids long. Per the germline V gene, CDR1 is SEHNR and CDR2 is FQNEAQ (reference sequence). The protocol was immunoSEQ multiplex PCR, while the TCRdb copy is restricted to in-frame clones and leaves out a portion. The sample carries more than 110,000 clones, roughly 86% recorded once. The rearrangement uses TRBV7-9 and TRBJ1-1, with no clear D. This clonotype was obtained from a human donor in a cohort sampled during active COVID-19. What was sequenced was peripheral blood. CDR3 in DNA: TGTGCCAGCAGTTACGAGGATTTT. It codes for CASSYEDF. The whole variable domain, filled in from reference TRBV7-9 and TRBJ1-1, reads DTGVSQNPRHKITKRGQNVTFRCDPISEHNRLYWYRQTLGQGPEFLTYFQNEAQLEKSRLLSDRFSAERPKGSFSTLEIQRTEQGDSAMYLCASSYEDFGQGTRLTVV.